The 3 T cell receptor beta chains given below trace back to one sample, sequenced in a study of shared clonotypes between healthy human individuals (dated by TCRdb to about 2020). Libraries were made using the immunoSEQ multiplex PCR assay. TCRdb took over this immuneACCESS table, retaining in-frame rearrangements with V and J assigned. Such tables are incomplete; in checked studies, under half of the missing clones stem from an unresolved V gene, and the remainder is unexplained. The sample records approximately 1.1 million clones, roughly 74% of which are singletons. The top ten constitute approximately 0.5% of the sample. The specimen sequenced was memory CD4+ T cells from PBMCs. Explained via the paper, the cell subset or site label denotes: CD45RA-negative fraction. Receptors originate from a man in his late teens or twenties in good health. Some clones in this sample may be carry-over from other donors' samples.

The genes are TRBV5-1 and TRBJ1-2; 10 nucleotides agree with TRBD1. The CDR3 is 15 residues long. The germline gives CDR1 SGHRS, CDR2 YFSETQ. Unmatched junction bases numbered 7, after V lost 4 bases and J lost 4 bases. The CDR3 here is CASSARGQGSYGYTF. The CDR3 DNA sequence: TGCGCCAGCAGCGCCCGGGGACAGGGGAGCTATGGCTACACCTTC.

The CDR3 region has the DNA TGCGCCAGCAAGTTTCGGGAGGCACCCTACAATGAGCAGTTCTTC. Translating gives CASKFREAPYNEQFF. V and J are TRBV10-2 and TRBJ2-1; 7 nucleotides agree with TRBD2. Germline V CDR1 and CDR2: WSHSY, SAAADI. The CDR3 spans 15 residues. V trimming: 7 bases; J trimming: 2 bases; junction bases outside the gene matches: 8.

In its sample, this clone was seen once. In nucleotides, the CDR3 is TGTGCCAGCAGGGGAGTGGGGGGATCCTACGAGCAGTACTTC. Its translation: CASRGVGGSYEQYF. The rearrangement links TRBV27 to TRBJ2-7; D is possibly TRBD2 (6 bases). V shed 6 bases and J shed 1 base, with 13 bases lying between them. Germline V CDR1 and CDR2: MNHEY, SMNVEV (reference sequence). The CDR3 loop spans 14 amino acids.